This T cell receptor beta chain was sequenced for a study of blood T cell repertoires in COVID-19 (dated by TCRdb to the early 2020s). Describing the broader study: Samples from collaborators originated in the United States, Italy and Spain and spanned both the acute and convalescent phases of COVID-19. Where available, HLA class I and class II types were taken from metadata supplied by the sample provider and were not determined by assay-based typing. Nearly every sample came with metadata listing a de-identified subject ID, COVID-19 status, age in years and sex. Subjects who had been exposed to COVID-19, were actively infected with it, or had recovered from it provided the deeply sampled blood TCRbeta repertoires that made up the dataset. The repertoires were made available in a free public database intended to serve as a resource for research on the immune response to SARS-CoV-2. The material from the prospective study consisted of cDNA or gDNA derived from T cells, B-cell-depleted T cells, or PBMCs. Samples came from the ongoing ImmuneRACE study (first 160 participants) plus 1,254 subjects from 6 global collaborators. On the study overall, not on this receptor specifically: Clinical and demographic metadata were provided uncurated, with the amount varying by source and participant.

A remark on this clone: The specificity of this receptor is unknown. The record has no base qualities; no much larger clone is one base away.

Each collaborating institution followed its own protocols to collect whole blood in K2EDTA tubes. Collaborator samples were shipped for TCRbeta analysis as frozen whole blood, isolated PBMCs, or DNA extracted from either sample type. The germline V gene sets CDR1 to SGHRS and CDR2 to YFSETQ. The V and J ends are trimmed by 0 bases and 1 base, leaving 10 bases between them. Including cysteine and phenylalanine, the CDR3 has 15 amino acids. The read is trimmed to its CDR3 DNA, 45 bases read in frame from base 1. TCRbeta CDR3 regions were amplified from genomic DNA using the immunoSEQ Assay, a bias-controlled multiplex PCR. The published analysis was carried out like this. Nucleated cell counts per sample were estimated from amplification of reference gene primers within the assay. Sequence reads were collapsed and filtered to measure the absolute abundance of every unique TCRbeta CDR3 rearrangement. For each sample, productive Simpson clonality was calculated as the square root of Simpson's diversity index over productive rearrangements. The table was pulled from immuneACCESS by TCRdb, which kept in-frame rearrangements only. Such tables lose some clones; where checked, under half of the loss comes from unresolved V genes, and the rest has no known cause. That table gives V, J and clone size, and the DNA gave D and trimming. The sample has tens of thousands of clones on record, over 75% of them singletons. Approximately 12% of the sample is in the top ten clones.

The sequencing input was peripheral blood. The rearrangement joined TRBV5-1 to TRBJ1-2, with TRBD1 perhaps the D gene, on 6 matching bases. The TCR originated in a human donor with active COVID-19. The donor label of this sample is uncertain. In nucleotides, the sequence is TGCGCCAGCAGCTTGGGACAGGCCGTTAACTATGGCTACACCTTC. The resulting protein is CASSLGQAVNYGYTF.